The source of this T cell receptor (beta chain) is a study of CD8 T cells in ankylosing spondylitis. The ends were cut back, 5 bases at V and 2 bases at J, with 14 bases in the middle. Germline V gene sequence: CDR1 SGHTA, CDR2 FQGNSA. This CDR3 contains 15 residues. This clonotype was seen a handful of times. Its antigen remains unknown. TCRdb reprocessed the 5' RACE reads with MiXCR, giving one entry per CDR3 protein. The sample yields about 240,000 distinct CDR3 sequences, over 8.5% seen once. Study outcomes and limitations: In peripheral blood, disease-linked CD8+ clones occurred at relatively low frequencies. Both synovial fluid and blood in reactive arthritis had previously been reported to carry some motif variants. Characteristic of ankylosing spondylitis blood, it appeared, was a TCR beta motif comprising eight highly homologous variants.

V usage is TRBV7-2 and J usage is TRBJ2-3, with D tentatively TRBD1 (7 bases). This clonotype originated in a male donor with ankylosing spondylitis or in good health (not recorded which). The sequenced sample was blood, either unsorted or a sorted T cell fraction (not recorded which). In DNA form, the CDR3 reads TGTGCCAGCAGCGCCAGGGGGGAATTCACAGATACGCAGTATTTT. Translated, it gives CASSARGEFTDTQYF.